This T cell receptor beta chain was sequenced in a study of blood T cell repertoires in COVID-19. Study context: COVID-19 samples, acute and convalescent, were from the United States, Italy and Spain. In each case, the material was cDNA or gDNA derived from T cells, B-cell-depleted T cells, or PBMCs.

This CDR3 is built from 14 residues. Germline CDR1 and CDR2: SQVTM and ANQGSEA. The V segment lost 6 bases and the J segment 1 base; nucleotides outside the gene matches: 8. In the original analysis: Reference gene primer amplification yielded estimated nucleated cell counts. The protocol was immunoSEQ multiplex PCR, while the TCRdb copy is restricted to in-frame clones and leaves out a portion. V, J and clone size derive from that table, while D and trimming were established from the DNA sequence. The sample yields around 300,000 clones, 75% to 90% seen once. This sequence originates from a woman under 40 with active or convalescent COVID-19. Sequencing used peripheral blood. The chain is built from TRBV29-1 and TRBJ2-5; 7 bases are shared with TRBD1. The CDR3 DNA reads TGCAGCGTATCCTTGCACAGGGGCCAAGAGACCCAGTACTTC. As protein: CSVSLHRGQETQYF.